One TCR beta chain is described in this entry. Time point meaning: pretreatment peripheral blood. The data originate from a study of PD-L1 blockade in urothelial cancer. The overall study: Prior chemotherapy in patients spanned 0 to 3 regimens. Specimens of blood held a median count of 141,255 T cells.

Profiled with immunoSEQ multiplex PCR; TCRdb holds only in-frame clones, not every one. The table has 68,000 or so clones, roughly four fifths seen once. CDR1 and CDR2 (germline): DFQATT, SNEGSKA (reference sequence). The CDR3 has 10 amino acids. V was shortened by 5 bases and J by 5 bases, with 6 bases between the two germline ends. The sample here was PBMCs, taken around atezolizumab (anti-PD-L1) treatment. The sequence came from a man aged 65 to 85 with urothelial cancer. V usage is TRBV20-1 and J usage is TRBJ2-5; perhaps TRBD2 as D (6 bases). CDR3 nucleotide sequence: TGCAGTGCTCGGGGGGAGACCCAGTACTTC. Protein sequence: CSARGETQYF.